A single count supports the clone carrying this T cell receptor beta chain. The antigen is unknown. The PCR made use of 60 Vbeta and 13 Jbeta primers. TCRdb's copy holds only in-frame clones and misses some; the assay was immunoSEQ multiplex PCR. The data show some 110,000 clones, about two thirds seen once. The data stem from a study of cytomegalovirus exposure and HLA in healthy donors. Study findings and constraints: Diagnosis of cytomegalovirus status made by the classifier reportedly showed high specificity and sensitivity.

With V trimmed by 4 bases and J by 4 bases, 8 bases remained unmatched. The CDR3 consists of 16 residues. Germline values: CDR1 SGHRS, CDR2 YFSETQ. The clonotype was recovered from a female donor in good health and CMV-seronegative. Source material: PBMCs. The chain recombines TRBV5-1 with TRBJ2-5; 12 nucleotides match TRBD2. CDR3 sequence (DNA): TGCGCCAGCAGCCCGACGACTAGCGGGAGAGCAGAGACCCAGTACTTC. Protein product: CASSPTTSGRAETQYF. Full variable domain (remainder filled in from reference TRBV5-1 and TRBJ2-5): KAGVTQTPRYLIKTRGQQVTLSCSPISGHRSVSWYQQTPGQGLQFLFEYFSETQRNKGNFPGRFSGRQFSNSRSEMNVSTLELGDSALYLCASSPTTSGRAETQYFGPGTRLLVL.